The source of this T cell receptor beta chain is a study of ipilimumab plus nivolumab after autologous stem cell transplantation. The wider study: The DLBCL cohort had primary refractory and relapsed disease, with 18-month progression-free survival of about 82% and 31%. Study observations and caveats: TCR repertoire, Treg phenotype and gut microbiota reportedly support more study of this approach.

Measured with immunoSEQ multiplex PCR; TCRdb has only the in-frame clones, and not every one. This sample has fewer than 20,000 clones, with over 70% found just once. Patients received nivolumab 3 mg/kg at weeks 1, 4, 7, 10, then fortnightly to week 26. The germline V and J ends were trimmed by 6 bases and 0 bases, with 15 bases remaining between them. Germline V CDR1 and CDR2: LNHDA, SQIVND (reference sequence). The CDR3 sequence is 16 residues long. Comment on this clone: The antigen is not known.

This receptor was obtained from a male donor with diffuse large B-cell lymphoma. V and J are TRBV19 and TRBJ1-3, with D tentatively TRBD1 (5 bases). The material was PBMCs, obtained in a trial of ipilimumab plus nivolumab as post-transplant consolidation. CDR3 residues: CASSTDKVYSGNTIYF. Here the CDR3 DNA reads TGTGCCAGTAGCACGGACAAGGTATACTCTGGAAACACCATATATTTT.